The TCR beta chain under discussion was sequenced for a study of cytomegalovirus exposure and HLA in healthy donors. Findings and caveats of the study: The HLA-A and HLA-B alleles of most subjects were reportedly predicted accurately from TCR beta sequences.

Comment on this clone: Its specificity is unknown.

13 Jbeta primers and 60 Vbeta primers were used for the PCR. Here immunoSEQ multiplex PCR was the method, and the copy in TCRdb shows in-frame clones only, minus some. The sample carries about 94,000 clones, 50% to 75% recorded once. Sequenced input: PBMCs. This TCR was sampled from a man under 40 in good health and CMV-seronegative.

CDR3 nucleotides: TGTGCCAGCAGGCCCTCGGTCGGCACTGAAGCTTTCTTT. Protein sequence: CASRPSVGTEAFF. V and J are TRBV2 and TRBJ1-1; D gene unclear. V dropped 6 bases and J dropped 4 bases, with 12 bases sitting between them. The CDR3 has 13 residues. Germline V gene sequence: CDR1 SNHLY, CDR2 FYNNEI.